Following are 26 T cell receptor beta chains from one sample sequenced in a study of OX40 agonist ivuxolimab in advanced cancers. The library was obtained by the immunoSEQ multiplex PCR assay. TCRdb limited this immuneACCESS table to in-frame rearrangements with V and J called. A share of clones is missing; checked studies link under half to unresolved V genes, and the rest is unexplained. The sample table shows around 62,000 clones, and approximately 86% are seen once. The ten largest clones capture 0.9% to 1.2% of the sample. Sequencing was performed on CD4+ or CD8+ T cells sorted from blood, taken in a trial of the OX40 agonist ivuxolimab. All receptors come from an adult with an advanced solid tumor such as melanoma, head and neck, liver or kidney cancer.

The chain links TRBV7-2 to TRBJ2-5; D is ambiguous. This CDR3 is 14 amino acids long. Trimming pared 1 base from V and 0 bases from J, leaving 6 bases between. In germline, CDR1 is SGHTA, CDR2 FQGNSA. In nucleotides, the CDR3 is TGTGCCAGCAGCTTAGACCGAAACCAAGAGACCCAGTACTTC. The encoded protein is CASSLDRNQETQYF.

The chain has TRBV9 and TRBJ2-5; possible D gene TRBD2, 5 bases. Trimming cost V 4 bases and J 5 bases, with 9 bases left between them. The CDR3 extends over 12 amino acids. Germline V CDR1 and CDR2: SGDLS, YYNGEE. CDR3 in amino acids: CASSPGGETQYF. In nucleotides, the CDR3 is TGTGCCAGCAGCCCAGGCGGGGAGACCCAGTACTTC.

The CDR3 DNA reads TGTGCCAGCAGTGGAGAGATTCTGCCTGGGGCCAACGTCCTGACTTTC. Translated, it gives CASSGEILPGANVLTF. V and J are TRBV25-1 and TRBJ2-6; D unresolved. Trimming took 4 bases from V and 2 from J, leaving 12 bases between them. Germline-derived CDR1 and CDR2 are MGHDK and SYGVNS. The CDR3 contains 16 residues.

This clone was counted a few times. The gene calls are TRBV27 and TRBJ1-5; no definite D call. The germline gives CDR1 MNHEY, CDR2 SMNVEV (reference sequence). CDR3 size: 14 residues. The germline V and J ends were trimmed by 3 bases and 5 bases, with 11 bases remaining between them. In nucleotides, the CDR3 is TGTGCCAGCAGTTTCGTGGGTCTCGATCAGCCCCAGCATTTT. This encodes CASSFVGLDQPQHF.

This chain connects TRBV6-6 to TRBJ2-1; possibly TRBD2 for D (5 bases). CDR1 is MNHNY, CDR2 SVGAGI, per germline (reference sequence). V lost 7 bases and J 3 bases, leaving 13 bases between the germline ends. This CDR3 has 14 residues. The CDR3 DNA sequence: TGTGCCAGCACCCAGGCCGGGGACTACAATGAGCAGTTCTTC. Translation gives CASTQAGDYNEQFF.

The chain joins TRBV5-6 to TRBJ1-3; TRBD1 agrees at 8 bases. CDR1 and CDR2 (germline): SGHDT, YYEEEE. Germline trimming cut 0 bases from V and 1 base from J; bases unmatched to any gene: 3. CDR3 length: 16 residues. The chain's CDR3 is CASSLAWTGSGNTIYF. The CDR3 DNA reads TGTGCCAGCAGCTTGGCGTGGACAGGGTCTGGAAACACCATATATTTT. The whole variable domain, remainder taken from reference TRBV5-6 and TRBJ1-3, is DAGVTQSPTHLIKTRGQQVTLRCSPKSGHDTVSWYQQALGQGPQFIFQYYEEEERQRGNFPDRFSGHQFPNYSSELNVNALLLGDSALYLCASSLAWTGSGNTIYFGEGSWLTVV.

This clone was picked up one time. This chain connects TRBV25-1 to TRBJ1-4; D is uncertain. From germline, CDR1 is MGHDK and CDR2 SYGVNS. The CDR3 runs 13 residues. Trimming cost V 6 bases and J 4 bases, with 9 bases left between them. CDR3 sequence: CASRQNINEKLFF. CDR3 DNA sequence: TGTGCCAGCAGACAGAACATTAATGAAAAACTGTTTTTT. Variable domain in full (rest from reference TRBV25-1 and TRBJ1-4): EADIYQTPRYLVIGTGKKITLECSQTMGHDKMYWYQQDPGMELHLIHYSYGVNSTEKGDLSSESTVSRIRTEHFPLTLESARPSHTSQYLCASRQNINEKLFFGSGTQLSVL.

The chain links TRBV7-2 to TRBJ2-7, with D perhaps being TRBD1 or TRBD2 (6 bases each). This CDR3 is 15 amino acids long. Trimming took 0 bases from V and 2 from J, leaving 11 bases between them. Per germline, CDR1 SGHTA and CDR2 FQGNSA. Written as DNA, the CDR3 is TGTGCCAGCAGCTTAGCCCCAGGGGAGGCCTACGAGCAGTACTTC. Protein product: CASSLAPGEAYEQYF.

The table lists this clone with a few counts. V is TRBV9 and J is TRBJ2-3; D is ambiguous. Per germline, CDR1 SGDLS and CDR2 YYNGEE. Trimming shortened V by 1 base and J by 0 bases, and 6 bases separated the two germline ends. The CDR3 has 14 residues. The CDR3 region is CASSVSQSTDTQYF. The CDR3 nucleotides read TGTGCCAGCAGCGTATCACAGAGCACAGATACGCAGTATTTT.

The rearrangement joins TRBV7-3 to TRBJ2-2, with 7 bases matching TRBD2. This CDR3 has 16 amino acids. From germline, CDR1 is SGHTA and CDR2 FQGTGA. V lost 3 bases, J lost 3 bases, and 7 bases stayed unmatched. In nucleotides, the CDR3 is TGTGCCAGCAGCTTGATGGCGGGAGCGGACACCGGGGAGCTGTTTTTT. Protein: CASSLMAGADTGELFF.

This chain links TRBV7-9 with TRBJ2-7; no reliable D call. Trimming stripped 0 bases from V and 4 bases from J, with 7 bases between. The V gene's germline CDR1 is SEHNR and CDR2 FQNEAQ (reference sequence). The CDR3 sequence is 13 residues long. The CDR3 DNA reads as TGTGCCAGCAGCTTAGCGGAGCCATACGAGCAGTACTTC. This gives the protein CASSLAEPYEQYF. Together with reference TRBV7-9 and TRBJ2-7, the CDR3 gives the full variable domain: DTGVSQNPRHKITKRGQNVTFRCDPISEHNRLYWYRQTLGQGPEFLTYFQNEAQLEKSRLLSDRFSAERPKGSFSTLEIQRTEQGDSAMYLCASSLAEPYEQYFGPGTRLTVT.

As for this clone: At one boundary the junction diverges from the germline segment, which might be a read error. V usage is TRBV19 and J usage is TRBJ1-1; D is possibly TRBD1 (5 bases). This CDR3 has 13 amino acids. In germline, CDR1 is LNHDA, CDR2 SQIVND (reference sequence). For the CDR3, the DNA is TGTGCCAGTAGTGTAGAAGGGGCCACTGAAGCTTTCTTT. This codes for CASSVEGATEAFF.

In this sample, this clone turned up a few times. This rearrangement joins TRBV28 to TRBJ2-5; the D is unclear. The CDR3 spans 14 residues. V was pared by 4 bases and J by 1 base, with 10 bases between. The germline V gene encodes CDR1 MDHEN and CDR2 SYDVKM. The CDR3 region is CASSWPHSQETQYF. The CDR3 DNA reads as TGTGCCAGCAGTTGGCCCCACTCCCAAGAGACCCAGTACTTC.

V is TRBV10-3 and J is TRBJ2-7, with D perhaps matching TRBD2 (6 bases). Germline CDR1 and CDR2: ENHRY and SYGVKD. This CDR3 region has 15 residues. Trimming removed 5 bases at V and 0 bases at J, with 14 bases between. The DNA for the CDR3 is TGTGCCATCAGTTTGATCCGGGACTCCTCCTACGAGCAGTACTTC. Translation gives CAISLIRDSSYEQYF.

This clone has just a few counts. The chain employs TRBV4-1 and TRBJ2-7; maybe TRBD2 (5 bases). V was clipped by 4 bases and J by 5 bases, with 18 bases between them. The CDR3 spans 15 residues. In germline, CDR1 is MGHRA, CDR2 YSYEKL. Here the CDR3 reads CASSPSTEARDEQYF. CDR3 coding DNA: TGCGCCAGCAGCCCATCAACGGAAGCGCGGGACGAGCAGTACTTC.

The chain links TRBV7-2 to TRBJ2-7; D might be TRBD1 (6 bases). The CDR3 loop spans 16 amino acids. CDR1 is SGHTA, CDR2 FQGNSA, per germline. Trimming removed 1 base at V and 2 bases at J, with 15 bases between. CDR3 sequence (DNA): TGTGCCAGCAGCTTAGACTGGGGGCGGGCCCCCTACGAGCAGTACTTC. The encoded protein is CASSLDWGRAPYEQYF. Complete variable domain (other parts from reference TRBV7-2 and TRBJ2-7): GAGVSQSPSNKVTEKGKDVELRCDPISGHTALYWYRQSLGQGLEFLIYFQGNSAPDKSGLPSDRFSAERTGGSVSTLTIQRTQQEDSAVYLCASSLDWGRAPYEQYFGPGTRLTVT.

This chain uses TRBV7-9 with TRBJ2-7; D possibly corresponds to TRBD1 (6 bases). Trimming stripped 5 bases from V and 6 bases from J, with 11 bases between. The CDR3 is 12 amino acids. CDR1 SEHNR and CDR2 FQNEAQ come from the germline V gene (reference sequence). The CDR3 protein is CASSLKDSEQYF. In DNA form, the CDR3 reads TGTGCCAGCAGCCTGAAGGACAGCGAGCAGTACTTC.

The gene calls are TRBV5-1 and TRBJ1-1; 7 positions match TRBD1. This CDR3 has 14 amino acids. Germline trimming cut 4 bases from V and 10 bases from J; bases unmatched to any gene: 13. The V gene's germline CDR1 is SGHRS and CDR2 YFSETQ. The CDR3 reads CASSGQTGAIGAFF. CDR3 nucleotide sequence: TGCGCCAGCAGCGGGCAAACAGGGGCCATTGGAGCTTTCTTT. The full variable domain, in which reference TRBV5-1 and TRBJ1-1 provide the parts outside the CDR3, is KAGVTQTPRYLIKTRGQQVTLSCSPISGHRSVSWYQQTPGQGLQFLFEYFSETQRNKGNFPGRFSGRQFSNSRSEMNVSTLELGDSALYLCASSGQTGAIGAFFGQGTRLTVV.

The chain employs TRBV7-2 and TRBJ2-5; possibly TRBD1 for D (6 bases). Germline CDR1 and CDR2: SGHTA and FQGNSA. The CDR3 sequence is 13 residues long. Trimming stripped 5 bases from V and 7 bases from J, with 14 bases between. The CDR3 DNA follows: TGTGCCAGCAGCAAAAACAGGGAAGGGACCCAGTACTTC. Translation: CASSKNREGTQYF.

The CDR3 protein is CASSPWTVTDEQYF. The CDR3, as DNA: TGTGCCAGCAGCCCCTGGACGGTTACCGACGAGCAGTACTTC. The chain joins TRBV7-9 to TRBJ2-7, with unresolved D. There are 14 residues in the CDR3. V lost 5 bases to trimming and J lost 5 bases, with 16 bases between them. Germline assignment: CDR1 SEHNR and CDR2 FQNEAQ (reference sequence).

CDR3 DNA sequence: TGTGCCAGCAGTGAAGACCCAGGGACAGCCATTGATAGGACTGAAGCTTTCTTT. This sequence encodes CASSEDPGTAIDRTEAFF. The chain carries TRBV6-1 and TRBJ1-1; 7 bases agree with TRBD1. The CDR3 consists of 18 residues. Germline V CDR1 and CDR2: MNHNS, SASEGT. Trimming at V came to 1 base and at J to 5 bases, leaving 16 bases not matched to a gene.

The chain joins TRBV6-4 to TRBJ2-3, with 8 bases identical to TRBD2. Unmatched junction bases numbered 6, after V lost 4 bases and J lost 6 bases. There are 14 residues in the CDR3. Germline V CDR1 and CDR2: MRHNA, SNTAGT. The CDR3 coding sequence is TGTGCCAGCAGTGTCCTAGCGGGTGGCGATACGCAGTATTTT. It codes for CASSVLAGGDTQYF.

The chain is built from TRBV18 and TRBJ2-7, with 7 bases matching TRBD1. The junction had 0 bases not matched to a gene; V was cut back by 1 base and J by 0 bases. CDR1 and CDR2 (germline): KGHSH, LQKENI. The CDR3 is 14 residues long. The CDR3 nucleotides are TGTGCCAGCTCACCACGGGACAGCTCCTACGAGCAGTACTTC. This encodes CASSPRDSSYEQYF.

The chain combines TRBV5-1 with TRBJ2-3; D remains unclear. Trimming took 3 bases from V and 6 from J, leaving 11 bases between them. CDR1 and CDR2 (germline): SGHRS, YFSETQ. The CDR3 is made up of 13 amino acids. The CDR3 protein is CASSSGGDDTQYF. CDR3 DNA sequence: TGCGCCAGCAGCTCGGGCGGAGACGATACGCAGTATTTT.

CDR3 nucleotides: TGTGCCAGCAGTCACTCGAGGGGGAGGACTTCCTACGAGCAGTACTTC. It yields the protein CASSHSRGRTSYEQYF. The rearrangement joins TRBV28 to TRBJ2-7; TRBD1 or TRBD2 may be the D gene (6 bases each). Germline values: CDR1 MDHEN, CDR2 SYDVKM. Trimming stripped 5 bases from V and 1 base from J, with 18 bases between. The CDR3 runs 16 residues.

The V call is TRBV27, the J call TRBJ1-4; 8 bases are a match to TRBD1. The CDR3 covers 15 residues. Germline loops: CDR1 MNHEY, CDR2 SMNVEV (reference sequence). The junction had 11 bases not matched to a gene; V was cut back by 8 bases and J by 6 bases. CDR3 bases: TGTGCCAGCCGCCCCAGGGACAGGTTTTATGAAAAACTGTTTTTT. Its protein product is CASRPRDRFYEKLFF.